A selection of T cell receptor beta chains follows, all from one sample in a study of shared clonotypes between healthy human individuals. Using immunoSEQ multiplex PCR, the repertoire was profiled, and TCRdb retains in-frame clones only, with some absent. Of fewer than 550,000 clones in the sample, 75% to 80% were seen once. Sequenced: PBMCs. The receptors here all came from a woman in her forties in good health. Some clones in this sample may be carry-over from other donors' samples. CDR3s include the opening cysteine and the closing phenylalanine or tryptophan. D genes are given only for firm matches. A clone size is listed for some rows: how often the clone was seen (once, few, many), or a class if it is expanded.

v_gene	j_gene	d_gene	len	abundance	CDR3aa	CDR3nt
TRBV27	TRBJ2-7	.	15	.	CASSRIKGDFYEQYF	TGTGCCAGCAGTCGGATTAAGGGAGACTTTTACGAGCAGTACTTC
TRBV6-5	TRBJ2-3	.	13	.	CASRLGGTDTQYF	TGTGCCAGCAGACTAGGGGGCACAGATACGCAGTATTTT
TRBV7-2	TRBJ2-1	TRBD2	14	.	CASSYGTSGQVQFF	TGTGCCAGCAGCTACGGGACTAGCGGACAGGTGCAGTTCTTC
TRBV27	TRBJ2-7	TRBD2	15	once	CASRYLAGNSYEQYF	TGTGCCAGCAGATACCTAGCGGGGAATTCCTACGAGCAGTACTTC
TRBV11-1	TRBJ2-3	TRBD1	14	.	CASSFDRGTDTQYF	TGTGCCAGCAGCTTTGACAGGGGCACAGATACGCAGTATTTT
TRBV7-8	TRBJ2-3	.	12	.	CASSSGPDTQYF	TGTGCCAGCAGCTCGGGGCCAGATACGCAGTATTTT
TRBV7-3	TRBJ1-2	.	15	.	CASSLGLGGDYGYTF	TGTGCCAGCAGCTTAGGGCTCGGGGGTGACTATGGCTACACCTTC
TRBV7-2	TRBJ1-2	.	14	.	CASSPGGAEEGYTF	TGTGCCAGCAGCCCGGGGGGGGCGGAGGAGGGCTACACCTTC
TRBV6-1	TRBJ2-7	.	14	.	CASSQDALTYEQYF	TGTGCCAGCAGTCAAGACGCGCTTACCTACGAGCAGTACTTC
TRBV28	TRBJ2-2	TRBD1	17	.	CASRGPQGQANTGELFF	TGTGCCAGCAGAGGGCCTCAGGGACAGGCGAACACCGGGGAGCTGTTTTTT
TRBV7-9	TRBJ1-5	.	14	.	CASSLEGSNQPQHF	TGTGCCAGCAGCTTAGAAGGAAGCAATCAGCCCCAGCATTTT
TRBV5-1	TRBJ1-1	TRBD1	14	.	CASSLGGTGAEAFF	TGCGCCAGCAGCTTGGGCGGGACAGGGGCTGAAGCTTTCTTT
TRBV5-4	TRBJ2-3	TRBD2	16	.	CASSPGTSRSTDTQYF	TGTGCCAGCAGCCCGGGGACTAGCAGATCCACAGATACGCAGTATTTT
TRBV7-2	TRBJ1-1	TRBD1	14	.	CASSFRTGDTEAFF	TGTGCCAGCAGCTTTAGGACAGGGGACACTGAAGCTTTCTTT
TRBV30	TRBJ2-7	.	12	.	CAWGPGVDEQYF	TGTGCCTGGGGCCCCGGGGTGGACGAGCAGTACTTC
TRBV9	TRBJ2-3	TRBD2	18	.	CASSVGTSGFPSTDTQYF	TGTGCCAGCAGCGTAGGGACTAGCGGTTTTCCTAGCACAGATACGCAGTATTTT
TRBV5-6	TRBJ2-1	.	15	.	CASSLGRWEYNEQFF	TGTGCCAGCAGCTTGGGTAGGTGGGAGTACAATGAGCAGTTCTTC
TRBV28	TRBJ2-1	TRBD1	20	.	CASKNLPGTGGVRAYNEQFF	TGTGCCAGCAAAAACCTTCCGGGGACAGGGGGCGTGCGGGCCTACAATGAGCAGTTCTTC
TRBV18	TRBJ2-3	.	13	.	CASSPGSTDTQYF	TGTGCCAGCTCACCTGGTAGCACAGATACGCAGTATTTT
TRBV4-1	TRBJ2-3	TRBD2	18	.	CASSPGLAGLRYPDTQYF	TGCGCCAGCAGTCCGGGACTAGCGGGACTTAGATACCCAGATACGCAGTATTTT
TRBV7-6	TRBJ1-5	.	14	.	CASSLAQGGQPQHF	TGTGCCAGCAGCTTAGCTCAGGGTGGTCAGCCCCAGCATTTT
TRBV25-1	TRBJ2-2	.	15	.	CASSVLSGNTGELFF	TGTGCCAGCAGTGTACTTAGCGGGAACACCGGGGAGCTGTTTTTT
TRBV10-2	TRBJ1-4	.	11	.	CASSEGEKLFF	TGCGCCAGCAGTGAGGGTGAAAAACTGTTTTTT
TRBV7-3	TRBJ1-2	.	17	.	CASSHLPPPSSGYGYTF	TGTGCCAGCAGCCATTTACCCCCTCCCTCTTCAGGCTATGGCTACACCTTC
TRBV5-4	TRBJ2-3	.	14	.	CASSLGNPTDTQYF	TGTGCCAGCAGCTTGGGGAATCCCACAGATACGCAGTATTTT
TRBV29-1	TRBJ2-3	.	14	.	CSVEGVVGTDTQYF	TGCAGCGTTGAGGGGGTAGTAGGCACAGATACGCAGTATTTT
TRBV5-1	TRBJ2-2	TRBD1	16	once	CASSLGQGAATGELFF	TGCGCCAGCAGCTTGGGGCAGGGGGCAGCCACCGGGGAGCTGTTTTTT
TRBV27	TRBJ2-7	.	12	medium-sized	CASSFGTHEQYF	TGTGCCAGCAGTTTCGGGACCCACGAGCAGTACTTC
TRBV29-1	TRBJ1-4	.	14	.	CSAAGFATNEKLFF	TGCAGCGCCGCAGGGTTCGCAACTAATGAAAAACTGTTTTTT
TRBV19	TRBJ2-7	TRBD1	13	.	CASSVRQGGEQYF	TGTGCCAGTAGTGTCCGACAGGGTGGCGAGCAGTACTTC
TRBV19	TRBJ2-5	.	13	.	CASSWDTEETQYF	TGTGCCAGTAGTTGGGACACAGAAGAGACCCAGTACTTC
TRBV6-5	TRBJ2-2	.	14	.	CASRTGLNTGELFF	TGTGCCAGCAGGACAGGTTTGAACACCGGGGAGCTGTTTTTT
TRBV28	TRBJ1-2	.	12	once	CASTEEGFGYTF	TGTGCCAGCACAGAGGAGGGTTTTGGCTACACCTTC
TRBV7-2	TRBJ1-6	.	14	.	CASSLQVANSPLHF	TGTGCCAGCAGCTTACAGGTGGCTAATTCACCCCTCCACTTT
TRBV28	TRBJ2-2	.	12	.	CASSLFVGELFF	TGTGCCAGCAGTTTGTTTGTCGGGGAGCTGTTTTTT
TRBV4-1	TRBJ2-2	TRBD2	16	.	CASSQEWGLAVGELFF	TGCGCCAGCAGCCAAGAATGGGGACTAGCGGTCGGGGAGCTGTTTTTT
TRBV2	TRBJ1-2	.	14	.	CASRSAGGRHGYTF	TGTGCCAGCAGAAGCGCGGGGGGCCGACATGGCTACACCTTC
TRBV5-6	TRBJ1-4	.	13	once	CASSGQRNEKLFF	TGTGCCAGCAGCGGACAACGGAATGAAAAACTGTTTTTT
TRBV2	TRBJ1-3	.	15	.	CASSFYSSSGNTIYF	TGTGCCAGCAGTTTTTACAGCAGCTCTGGAAACACCATATATTTT
TRBV6-6	TRBJ1-1	.	14	once	CASSYSWDSPEAFF	TGTGCCAGCAGTTACTCCTGGGATAGCCCTGAAGCTTTCTTT
TRBV5-6	TRBJ2-7	.	11	.	CASSWPYEQYF	TGTGCCAGCAGCTGGCCCTACGAGCAGTACTTC